The 27 T cell receptor beta chains below come from one sample, sequenced in a study of T cell changes during pregnancy in multiple sclerosis. Using immunoSEQ multiplex PCR, the repertoire was profiled, and TCRdb retains in-frame clones only, with some absent. Of 60,000 or so clones detected, 92% appear once; the ten largest clones hold 0.75% to 0.95%. The sample here was peripheral blood, taken in the first trimester of pregnancy. The source is a female donor with multiple sclerosis, enrolled in a pregnancy study.

This chain links TRBV7-9 with TRBJ2-7; D is uncertain. This CDR3 comprises 13 residues. CDR1 is SEHNR, CDR2 FQNEAQ, per germline (reference sequence). V was pared by 11 bases and J by 0 bases, with 14 bases between. The CDR3 protein is CAFSDRSSYEQYF. The CDR3 DNA is TGTGCCTTCTCTGATAGGAGCTCCTACGAGCAGTACTTC.

This chain connects TRBV6-5 to TRBJ2-7; 11 bases are a match to TRBD1. The germline V gene encodes CDR1 MNHEY and CDR2 SVGAGI. This CDR3 is built from 15 residues. The J segment lost 6 bases and the V segment lost 5 bases, leaving 9 bases of the junction unmatched. The CDR3 DNA reads as TGTGCCAGCAGTCGAAACTCGGACAGGGGGCTCGAGCAGTACTTC. Its protein is CASSRNSDRGLEQYF.

J is TRBJ1-2 and V is TRBV10-3; TRBD1 aligns across 9 bases. The CDR3 spans 16 residues. V dropped 3 bases and J dropped 2; count of bases not matched to a gene: 7. Germline V CDR1 and CDR2: ENHRY, SYGVKD. The CDR3 sequence is CAISDLGQGVNYGYTF. The CDR3 DNA follows: TGTGCCATCAGTGACCTGGGACAGGGTGTGAACTATGGCTACACCTTC.

V usage is TRBV10-3 and J usage is TRBJ1-3, with 8 bases matching TRBD1. V lost 0 bases to trimming and J lost 0 bases; unmatched junction nucleotides: 10. CDR1 and CDR2 (germline): ENHRY, SYGVKD. There are 19 residues in the CDR3. CDR3 residues: CAISESQGGQGSSGNTIYF. Written as DNA, the CDR3 is TGTGCCATCAGTGAGTCCCAAGGTGGACAGGGAAGCTCTGGAAACACCATATATTTT.

CDR3 sequence (DNA): TGTGCCAGCAGCACCGGGACAGTGGGGGAGACCCAGTACTTC. Protein sequence: CASSTGTVGETQYF. The rearrangement joins TRBV13 to TRBJ2-5; 7 nucleotides agree with TRBD1. Germline values: CDR1 PRHDT, CDR2 FYEKMQ (reference sequence). The CDR3 totals 14 residues. After removal of 5 bases from V and 5 bases from J, the junction contained 8 bases not matched to a gene.

The gene calls are TRBV9 and TRBJ2-7; 8 bases align to TRBD1. Germline lookup yields CDR1 SGDLS and CDR2 YYNGEE. V was pared by 3 bases and J by 2 bases, with 4 bases of the junction left unmatched. The CDR3 is made up of 14 amino acids. CDR3 residues: CASSEGQATYEQYF. CDR3 in DNA: TGTGCCAGCAGCGAGGGACAGGCTACCTACGAGCAGTACTTC.

The gene calls are TRBV18 and TRBJ2-5; D uncertain. This CDR3 spans 15 amino acids. From germline, CDR1 is KGHSH and CDR2 LQKENI. V was cut by 3 bases and J by 7 bases, with 18 bases left in between. The CDR3, as DNA: TGTGCCAGCTCACCCCCCCAGGCCCTCGTGGGGACCCAGTACTTC. Encoded protein: CASSPPQALVGTQYF.

V usage is TRBV7-3 and J usage is TRBJ2-3; 14 bases align to TRBD2. The CDR3 is 16 amino acids. V trimming: 0 bases; J trimming: 4 bases; junction bases outside the gene matches: 0. Germline lookup yields CDR1 SGHTA and CDR2 FQGTGA. The CDR3 DNA reads as TGTGCCAGCAGCTTAACGGGACTAGCGGGAGCAGATACGCAGTATTTT. It codes for CASSLTGLAGADTQYF.

The V gene is TRBV4-2, the J gene TRBJ2-5; 11 bases are shared with TRBD2. Germline CDR1 is LGHNA and CDR2 is YNFKEQ. The length of the CDR3 is 18 residues. With 0 bases clipped from V and 0 bases from J, the junction kept 6 bases outside the gene matches. CDR3: CASSQDLAGGLYQETQYF. In nucleotides, the CDR3 is TGTGCCAGCAGCCAAGATCTAGCGGGGGGCTTGTACCAAGAGACCCAGTACTTC.

The chain recombines TRBV6-5 with TRBJ1-5; 7 bases are shared with TRBD1. J gave up 2 bases and V 6 bases, and 7 bases lay outside the gene matches. Germline values: CDR1 MNHEY, CDR2 SVGAGI. This CDR3 has 15 residues. The CDR3 loop reads CASSRQGRGNQPQHF. CDR3 nucleotides: TGTGCCAGCAGCCGACAGGGAAGGGGCAATCAGCCCCAGCATTTT.

The chain is built from TRBV4-3 and TRBJ2-2; the D gene is possibly TRBD2 (7 bases). Trimming shortened V by 1 base and J by 0 bases, and 9 bases separated the two germline ends. The CDR3 has 16 residues. The germline V gene has CDR1 LGHNA and CDR2 YSLEER. The CDR3 DNA is TGCGCCAGCAGCCAAGCCGGGGGGCCGAACACCGGGGAGCTGTTTTTT. Encoded protein: CASSQAGGPNTGELFF.

The CDR3 spells CASSYSRDWNTEAFF. For the CDR3, the DNA is TGTGCCAGCAGTTACTCGAGGGACTGGAACACTGAAGCTTTCTTT. The V and J genes are TRBV6-5 and TRBJ1-1; D possibly corresponds to TRBD1 (5 bases). Trimming took 0 bases from V and 1 from J, leaving 9 bases between them. In germline, CDR1 is MNHEY, CDR2 SVGAGI. CDR3 length equals 15 residues.

This clone showed up just once. This chain connects TRBV29-1 to TRBJ2-1; 9 bases fit TRBD2. This CDR3 has 14 amino acids. CDR1 is SQVTM, CDR2 ANQGSEA, per germline. V lost 7 bases, J lost 0 bases, and 4 bases stayed unmatched. CDR3 sequence: CSAAGGSSYNEQFF. CDR3 DNA: TGCAGCGCTGCGGGAGGGAGCTCCTACAATGAGCAGTTCTTC.

This clone was seen just once. The rearrangement uses TRBV5-1 and TRBJ2-1; a weak D match, TRBD2 (6 bases). Trimming shortened V by 4 bases and J by 5 bases, and 16 bases separated the two germline ends. This CDR3 comprises 15 residues. Germline CDR1 reads SGHRS; CDR2 reads YFSETQ. The CDR3 region is CASSPGLNLNNEQFF. The CDR3 nucleotides read TGCGCCAGCAGCCCTGGACTAAACCTGAACAATGAGCAGTTCTTC. Looking up the rest from reference TRBV5-1 and TRBJ2-1 gives the full variable domain: KAGVTQTPRYLIKTRGQQVTLSCSPISGHRSVSWYQQTPGQGLQFLFEYFSETQRNKGNFPGRFSGRQFSNSRSEMNVSTLELGDSALYLCASSPGLNLNNEQFFGPGTRLTVL.

The chain uses TRBV2 and TRBJ2-4, with TRBD2 identical over 10 bases. This CDR3 has 13 amino acids. Per germline, CDR1 SNHLY and CDR2 FYNNEI. V was pared by 6 bases and J by 8 bases, with 4 bases of the junction left unmatched. The CDR3 protein is CASRLAGAYIQYF. The CDR3 nucleotides are TGTGCCAGCAGGCTAGCGGGGGCGTACATTCAGTACTTC.

DNA of the CDR3: TGTGCCAGTAGTGATCGGACAGACTCACCCCTCCACTTT. As protein: CASSDRTDSPLHF. The rearrangement links TRBV19 to TRBJ1-6; possibly TRBD1 for D (6 bases). The germline gives CDR1 LNHDA, CDR2 SQIVND (reference sequence). This CDR3 region has 13 residues. V lost 5 bases and J 10 bases, leaving 12 bases between the germline ends.

This clone occurred many times. This sample also contains other DNA sequences that code for the same CDR3. The chain employs TRBV6-4 and TRBJ2-3; the match to TRBD2 covers 11 bases. Germline values: CDR1 MRHNA, CDR2 SNTAGT. This CDR3 spans 15 amino acids. After removal of 3 bases from V and 4 bases from J, the junction contained 3 bases not matched to a gene. CDR3 sequence (DNA): TGTGCCAGCAGTGAAGTAGCGGGGGGGCCAGATACGCAGTATTTT. This translates into CASSEVAGGPDTQYF.

This chain joins TRBV7-8 and TRBJ2-5, with TRBD2 as a possible D gene (6 bases). Germline lookup yields CDR1 SGHVS and CDR2 FQNEAQ. The CDR3 loop spans 14 amino acids. The V and J ends lost 4 bases and 1 base respectively, with 10 bases between them. CDR3 sequence reads: CASSSRLVQETQYF. DNA of the CDR3: TGTGCCAGCAGCTCCCGACTAGTCCAAGAGACCCAGTACTTC.

The chain employs TRBV6-5 and TRBJ2-5; TRBD1 might be the D (6 bases). The assigned J gene may be wrong: the sequence end matches TRBJ2-7 better. The CDR3 is 14 residues long. Per the germline V gene, CDR1 is MNHEY and CDR2 is SVGAGI. CDR3 nucleotide sequence: TGTGCCAGCAGTTACGGGACACGCTCCTACGAGCAGTACTTC. This translates into CASSYGTRSYEQYF.

The gene calls are TRBV6-5 and TRBJ1-2; no clear D. There are 14 residues in the CDR3. Germline assignment: CDR1 MNHEY and CDR2 SVGAGI. Trimming removed 2 bases at V and 4 bases at J, with 11 bases between. CDR3 residues: CASSYTGAGYGYTF. The CDR3 nucleotides are TGTGCCAGCAGTTACACCGGAGCGGGCTATGGCTACACCTTC.

The chain employs TRBV15 and TRBJ1-5; D gene ambiguous. The germline V gene encodes CDR1 LNHNV and CDR2 YYDKDF (reference sequence). This CDR3 contains 18 residues. Trimming took 2 bases from V and 1 from J, leaving 18 bases between them. Here the CDR3 reads CATSRPLSGVKSNQPQHF. CDR3 coding DNA: TGTGCCACCAGCAGACCTCTGTCGGGAGTCAAGAGCAATCAGCCCCAGCATTTT. Drawing the rest from reference TRBV15 and TRBJ1-5, the complete variable domain is DAMVIQNPRYQVTQFGKPVTLSCSQTLNHNVMYWYQQKSSQAPKLLFHYYDKDFNNEADTPDNFQSRRPNTSFCFLDIRSPGLGDTAMYLCATSRPLSGVKSNQPQHFGDGTRLSIL.

The chain combines TRBV5-6 with TRBJ2-3; D remains unclear. Trimming left V 6 bases short and J 2 bases short, with 16 bases between. This CDR3 contains 15 residues. CDR1 is SGHDT, CDR2 YYEEEE, per germline. DNA of the CDR3: TGTGCCAGCACCACTTACTCGAGTTACACAGATACGCAGTATTTT. Encoded protein: CASTTYSSYTDTQYF.

The chain has TRBV18 and TRBJ1-1; 7 nucleotides align to TRBD1. The CDR3 spans 13 residues. Germline CDR1 KGHSH, CDR2 LQKENI. V dropped 4 bases and J dropped 6; count of bases not matched to a gene: 5. The CDR3 sequence is CASSQTRGAEAFF. CDR3 sequence (DNA): TGTGCCAGCTCACAAACCAGGGGGGCTGAAGCTTTCTTT.

The chain joins TRBV19 to TRBJ2-5; the match to TRBD1 covers 7 bases. The V gene's germline CDR1 is LNHDA and CDR2 SQIVND (reference sequence). The CDR3 consists of 14 residues. Trimming at V came to 4 bases and at J to 5 bases, leaving 7 bases not matched to a gene. The DNA of the CDR3 is TGTGCCAGTAGTACCGAGGGGGCTAGGGAGACCCAGTACTTC. Translated, it gives CASSTEGARETQYF.

The chain links TRBV6-1 to TRBJ1-5; perhaps TRBD1 as D (5 bases). Germline loops: CDR1 MNHNS, CDR2 SASEGT. The CDR3 consists of 14 residues. The V end lost 5 bases, the J end lost 7 bases, and 15 bases lay between the germline ends. The chain's CDR3 is CASSSLGAAQPQHF. CDR3 nucleotides: TGTGCCAGCAGTAGTTTAGGGGCCGCCCAGCCCCAGCATTTT.

The gene calls are TRBV7-2 and TRBJ1-4; 7 bases are shared with TRBD1. This CDR3 has 16 residues. The junction had 11 bases not matched to a gene; V was cut back by 5 bases and J by 5 bases. CDR1 SGHTA and CDR2 FQGNSA come from the germline V gene. The CDR3 DNA is TGTGCCAGCAGCACCCGACAGGGAGGCATCAATGAAAAACTGTTTTTT. Its protein product is CASSTRQGGINEKLFF.

In its sample, this clone was seen once. In DNA form, the CDR3 reads TGTGCCAGCAACCGGGACAGGGGGAACAATGAGCAGTTCTTC. Translation: CASNRDRGNNEQFF. The V and J genes are TRBV6-1 and TRBJ2-1; TRBD1 aligns across 11 bases. This CDR3 contains 14 residues. CDR1 and CDR2 from the germline V gene are MNHNS and SASEGT. J lost 5 bases, V lost 7 bases, and 4 bases had no gene match.